This T cell receptor (beta chain) was recorded in a study of T cell responses to AZD1222 COVID-19 vaccine. The germline V gene has CDR1 SEHNR and CDR2 FQNEAQ (reference sequence). This CDR3 has 18 residues. Sequencing used immunoSEQ multiplex PCR; TCRdb keeps in-frame clones, though not all of them. The table has roughly 120,000 clones, about 88% seen once; the top ten hold approximately 10%. On this clone: Germline is not matched at one junction end, which may reflect a read error.

This receptor was taken from an adult in good health. This chain links TRBV7-9 with TRBJ1-1, with D maybe TRBD1 (6 bases). The sample here was peripheral blood, taken on day 0 of AZD1222 vaccination. The CDR3 DNA reads TGTGCCAGCAGTTTAGGGGGTATCAGCTTGGGCCGTCCCACTGAAGCTTTCTTT. This translates into CASSLGGISLGRPTEAFF.